The clone carrying this T cell receptor (beta chain) was seen only a few times. Its specificity is unknown. The source of the sample is a study of PD-1 blockade in mismatch repair-deficient tumors. This CDR3 contains 13 residues. With V trimmed by 3 bases and J by 8 bases, 6 bases remained unmatched. The germline gives CDR1 MNHEY, CDR2 SMNVEV (reference sequence). TCRs were sequenced from three patients responding to pembrolizumab. Whole-study results and caveats: Tumor-resident clones, often undetectable pretreatment in blood, expanded then contracted after pembrolizumab.

Clones were sequenced by immunoSEQ multiplex PCR, and TCRdb holds only the in-frame ones, with some missing. The table has 80,000 to 130,000 clones, roughly four fifths seen once. The TCR comes from an adult with mismatch repair-deficient cancer. The source was peripheral blood, collected approximately 35 weeks after starting pembrolizumab. The chain combines TRBV27 with TRBJ1-2; 7 nucleotides align to TRBD1. The CDR3 spells CASSLDRFGGYTF. DNA of the CDR3: TGTGCCAGCAGTTTGGACAGGTTCGGGGGCTACACCTTC.